This T cell receptor (beta chain) was sequenced during a study of blood T cell repertoires in COVID-19 (dated by TCRdb to 2018 to 2020). Study-wide context: The collaborator samples originated in the United States, Italy and Spain and spanned the acute and convalescent phases of COVID-19. Deeply sampled blood TCRbeta repertoires from subjects exposed to, actively infected with, or recovered from COVID-19 were included in the dataset. The material from the prospective study consisted of cDNA or gDNA derived from T cells, B-cell-depleted T cells, or PBMCs. Samples were obtained from the ongoing ImmuneRACE study (first 160 participants) and from 1,200 or so subjects provided by 6 global collaborators. Where HLA class I and class II types were available, the types were taken from metadata supplied by the sample provider, not from assay-based typing. The repertoires were made available in a free public database intended to serve as a resource for research on the immune response to SARS-CoV-2. A de-identified subject ID, COVID-19 status, age in years and sex were almost always included in the sample metadata. Broad study findings and their caveats: The amount of clinical and demographic metadata varied by source and participant and was provided uncurated.

There are 14 amino acids in the CDR3, from cysteine to phenylalanine inclusive. CDR3 DNA is the only sequence kept; it has 42 bases, read in frame from the first base. Trimming costs V 0 bases and J 5 bases, and their ends lie 10 bases apart. The germline V gene gives CDR1 as MNHEY and CDR2 as SVGEGT. Collaborating institutions collected whole blood in K2EDTA tubes following their own protocols. For TCRbeta analysis, collaborator samples were shipped as frozen whole blood, as isolated PBMCs, or as DNA extracted from either sample type. In the case of this clone: Its antigen has not been determined. Within one base of it there is no much larger clone, and no base qualities were kept.

TCRbeta CDR3 regions were amplified from genomic DNA by means of the immunoSEQ Assay, a bias-controlled multiplex PCR. The original pipeline was this. The number of nucleated cells in each sample was estimated from the amplification of reference gene primers within the assay. Sequence reads were collapsed and filtered to measure the absolute abundance of every unique TCRbeta CDR3 rearrangement. For each sample, productive Simpson clonality was calculated by taking the square root of Simpson's diversity index across productive rearrangements. TCRdb stores this immuneACCESS table with in-frame sequences only. Part of the clones is absent; in the studies checked, under half of the shortfall reflects unresolved V genes, and no reason is known for the rest. For V, J and clone size, that table is used; D and trimming come from the DNA. This sample lists around 300,000 clones; 75% to 90% were detected once. 2.2% of the sample belongs to the ten largest clones.

The sequence came from a man over 45 with acute or convalescent COVID-19. The rearrangement joined TRBV6-2 or TRBV6-3 to TRBJ1-2, and possibly TRBD1, on 5 matching bases. Sequencing used peripheral blood. The nucleotides read TGTGCCAGCAGTTACTCGCAGGGCGGATATGGCTACACCTTC. It specifies CASSYSQGGYGYTF.